The 3 T cell receptor beta chains in this list originate from one sample, sequenced in a study of OX40 agonist ivuxolimab in advanced cancers. Assay: immunoSEQ multiplex PCR; the TCRdb copy retains only in-frame clones and omits some. The repertoire holds around 40,000 clones, 84% seen once, with roughly 15% in the top ten. The sequencing used CD4+ or CD8+ T cells sorted from blood, collected in a trial of the OX40 agonist ivuxolimab. These receptors originate from an adult with an advanced solid tumor such as melanoma, head and neck, liver or kidney cancer.

This clone was found a few times. The rearrangement uses TRBV5-1 and TRBJ2-1, with 7 bases lining up with TRBD1. CDR3 length: 15 amino acids. The V segment lost 7 bases and the J segment 5 bases; nucleotides outside the gene matches: 12. Germline loops: CDR1 SGHRS, CDR2 YFSETQ. CDR3 residues: CASDPGTDYDNEQFF. The CDR3 DNA sequence: TGCGCCAGCGACCCCGGGACAGACTACGACAATGAGCAGTTCTTC. Variable domain in full (rest from reference TRBV5-1 and TRBJ2-1): KAGVTQTPRYLIKTRGQQVTLSCSPISGHRSVSWYQQTPGQGLQFLFEYFSETQRNKGNFPGRFSGRQFSNSRSEMNVSTLELGDSALYLCASDPGTDYDNEQFFGPGTRLTVL.

This chain connects TRBV10-3 to TRBJ2-5; D possibly uses TRBD1 or TRBD2 (5 bases each). The CDR3 runs to 13 residues. The germline gives CDR1 ENHRY, CDR2 SYGVKD. V was clipped by 6 bases and J by 3 bases, with 11 bases between them. The CDR3 sequence is CAIRPLGEETQYF. The CDR3 region has the DNA TGTGCCATCAGGCCACTAGGGGAAGAGACCCAGTACTTC.

The chain's CDR3 is CASSLGGRADEQFF. CDR3 bases: TGTGCCAGCAGCTTAGGCGGGAGGGCGGATGAGCAGTTCTTC. The chain combines TRBV11-3 with TRBJ2-1, with 9 bases aligning to TRBD2. The J segment lost 8 bases and the V segment lost 1 base, leaving 3 bases of the junction unmatched. Germline-derived CDR1 and CDR2 are SGHNT and YENEEA. The CDR3 runs to 14 residues. The variable domain in full, completed from reference TRBV11-3 and TRBJ2-1, reads EAGVVQSPRYKIIEKKQPVAFWCNPISGHNTLYWYLQNLGQGPELLIRYENEEAVDDSQLPKDRFSAERLKGVDSTLKIQPAELGDSAVYLCASSLGGRADEQFFGPGTRLTVL.